This TCR beta chain was sequenced during a study of blood T cell repertoires in COVID-19. V gave up 5 bases and J gave up 2 bases; unmatched junction bases: 6. The CDR3 covers 16 residues. In germline, CDR1 is LNHDA, CDR2 SQIVND (reference sequence). The table lists this clone with a count of one. Assay used: immunoSEQ multiplex PCR; TCRdb lists only in-frame clones, some missing. The table includes about 220,000 clones, 70% to 85% detected once. V is TRBV19 and J is TRBJ2-1; the match to TRBD2 covers 10 bases. This receptor was taken from a man over 45 with active or convalescent COVID-19. Input material: peripheral blood. This chain's CDR3 is CASSPLSGGAYNEQFF. The CDR3 DNA follows: TGTGCCAGTAGTCCTTTAAGCGGGGGGGCCTACAATGAGCAGTTCTTC.